The rows below give T cell receptor beta chains drawn from one sample of a study of T-cell memory formation after mild COVID-19. A single record per CDR3 protein comes from TCRdb applying MiXCR to the 5' RACE reads. The sample has about 350,000 distinct CDR3 sequences; 25% to 30% are singletons. The sample taken for sequencing was PBMCs or a T cell subset sorted from them (not recorded which). The receptors derive from an adult woman who had mild COVID-19 (a few samples of this study predate the infection). Cell type and time point are not known. The CDR3 runs from the conserved cysteine through the conserved F or W. Each record gives: D gene, V gene, clone size, J gene, CDR3 DNA, CDR3 protein. The D gene is left open where the match is weak. Clone size is stated in some rows and not others, as once, few, many or a class when expanded.

d_gene: NA
v_gene: TRBV5-6
abundance: few
j_gene: TRBJ2-3
CDR3nt: TGTGCCAGCAGCGTTGGGGGGGGCGCCTTCTTCACAGATACGCAGTATTTT
CDR3aa: CASSVGGGAFFTDTQYF

d_gene: TRBD2
v_gene: TRBV7-6
abundance: many
j_gene: TRBJ2-5
CDR3nt: TGTGCCAGCAGCATCACTAGCGCCACCCAAGAGACCCAGTACTTC
CDR3aa: CASSITSATQETQYF

d_gene: NA
v_gene: TRBV18
abundance: NA
j_gene: TRBJ1-1
CDR3nt: TGTGCCAGCTCGGGTCGGTCGAACACTGAAGCTTTCTTT
CDR3aa: CASSGRSNTEAFF

d_gene: TRBD2
v_gene: TRBV6-5
abundance: NA
j_gene: TRBJ2-5
CDR3nt: TGTGCCAGCAGGTCCGGGACTAGCGGGGGGCCCCAGTACTTC
CDR3aa: CASRSGTSGGPQYF

d_gene: TRBD1
v_gene: TRBV7-9
abundance: NA
j_gene: TRBJ1-3
CDR3nt: TGTGCCAGCAGCTTAGAAGACAGGGGCGGAGGAAACACCATATATTTT
CDR3aa: CASSLEDRGGGNTIYF

d_gene: NA
v_gene: TRBV24-1
abundance: NA
j_gene: TRBJ1-5
CDR3nt: TGTGCCACCAGAAACAGGGTTGCTCAGCCCCAGCATTTT
CDR3aa: CATRNRVAQPQHF

d_gene: NA
v_gene: TRBV19
abundance: few
j_gene: TRBJ1-5
CDR3nt: TGTGCCACTGCGCAGGGTAATCAGCCCCAGCATTTT
CDR3aa: CATAQGNQPQHF

d_gene: NA
v_gene: TRBV30
abundance: NA
j_gene: TRBJ1-1
CDR3nt: TGTGCCTGGAGGACAAGTCAGAACACTGAAGCTTTCTTT
CDR3aa: CAWRTSQNTEAFF

d_gene: TRBD1
v_gene: TRBV6-4
abundance: few
j_gene: TRBJ1-1
CDR3nt: TGTGCCAGCAGTGATACCCAGACAGGGCCAGGGAACACTGAAGCTTTCTTT
CDR3aa: CASSDTQTGPGNTEAFF

d_gene: NA
v_gene: TRBV4-2
abundance: few
j_gene: TRBJ2-1
CDR3nt: TGTGCCAGCAGCCAAGCTCTCCGGTCGAACAATGAGCAGTTCTTC
CDR3aa: CASSQALRSNNEQFF

d_gene: NA
v_gene: TRBV12-3/TRBV12-4
abundance: many
j_gene: TRBJ2-7
CDR3nt: TGTGCCAGCAGTTTGAGTGCGCTCGGCAGGCTGTACTTC
CDR3aa: CASSLSALGRLYF

d_gene: NA
v_gene: TRBV27
abundance: NA
j_gene: TRBJ1-2
CDR3nt: TGTGCCAGCAGTTTTGGCGGTGGGTATGGCTACACCTTC
CDR3aa: CASSFGGGYGYTF

d_gene: NA
v_gene: TRBV5-6
abundance: NA
j_gene: TRBJ2-7
CDR3nt: TGTGCCAGCAGCTTGCTGAGTTTCGAGCAGTACTTC
CDR3aa: CASSLLSFEQYF

d_gene: TRBD1
v_gene: TRBV3-1
abundance: few
j_gene: TRBJ1-1
CDR3nt: TGTGCCAGCAGCCAACCAGGGGGCACTGAAGCTTTCTTC
CDR3aa: CASSQPGGTEAFF

d_gene: NA
v_gene: TRBV12-3/TRBV12-4
abundance: few
j_gene: TRBJ2-2
CDR3nt: TGTGCCAGCACCCCCTGGGATTTCTATCCGAAGCGGAGCACCGGGGAGCTGTTTTTT
CDR3aa: CASTPWDFYPKRSTGELFF

d_gene: NA
v_gene: TRBV12-3/TRBV12-4
abundance: NA
j_gene: TRBJ1-4
CDR3nt: TGTGCCAGCAGTCCCCAGGGTCGGGAAAAACTGTTTTTT
CDR3aa: CASSPQGREKLFF

d_gene: NA
v_gene: TRBV2
abundance: NA
j_gene: TRBJ1-1
CDR3nt: TGTGCCAGCTCCTCCGACGGAAACGTACAAGCTTTCTTT
CDR3aa: CASSSDGNVQAFF

d_gene: TRBD1
v_gene: TRBV6-5
abundance: few
j_gene: TRBJ2-3
CDR3nt: TGTGCCAGCAGACCTACAGGGGGCCTAAGCACAGATACGCAGTATTTT
CDR3aa: CASRPTGGLSTDTQYF

d_gene: TRBD1
v_gene: TRBV6-6
abundance: NA
j_gene: TRBJ1-1
CDR3nt: TGTGCCAGCAGTTATAGGGACAGGGACACTGAAGCTTTCTTT
CDR3aa: CASSYRDRDTEAFF

d_gene: TRBD1
v_gene: TRBV24-1
abundance: few
j_gene: TRBJ2-3
CDR3nt: TGTGCCACCAGTGATCATGGACAGGGAGCTTTGGGAGATACGCAGTATTTT
CDR3aa: CATSDHGQGALGDTQYF

d_gene: NA
v_gene: TRBV12-3/TRBV12-4
abundance: few
j_gene: TRBJ1-2
CDR3nt: TGTGCCAGCAGTTTAATCCAGGGCCTTGCGGACGGCTACACCTTC
CDR3aa: CASSLIQGLADGYTF

d_gene: NA
v_gene: TRBV20-1
abundance: few
j_gene: TRBJ1-2
CDR3nt: TGCAGTGCTAGAAGCCGGGACGTCACTTTCACCTTC
CDR3aa: CSARSRDVTFTF

d_gene: NA
v_gene: TRBV11-3
abundance: few
j_gene: TRBJ1-2
CDR3nt: TGTGCCAGCAGCTTAACGGGAAGGCGATCCTTGATTGGCTACACCTTC
CDR3aa: CASSLTGRRSLIGYTF

d_gene: NA
v_gene: TRBV6-2/TRBV6-3
abundance: few
j_gene: TRBJ2-7
CDR3nt: TGTGCCAGCAGCCCGCCGCCAACAGGGACCTACGAGCAGTACTTC
CDR3aa: CASSPPPTGTYEQYF

d_gene: TRBD2
v_gene: TRBV12-3/TRBV12-4
abundance: NA
j_gene: TRBJ2-7
CDR3nt: TGTGCCAGCACTGGGGGGGTCTCCTACGAGCAGTACTTC
CDR3aa: CASTGGVSYEQYF

d_gene: NA
v_gene: TRBV12-3/TRBV12-4
abundance: few
j_gene: TRBJ1-2
CDR3nt: TGTGCCAGCAGTTCAACTTCGGACTATGGCTACACCTTC
CDR3aa: CASSSTSDYGYTF

d_gene: TRBD1
v_gene: TRBV30
abundance: NA
j_gene: TRBJ1-2
CDR3nt: TGTGCCTCGGAGGCCCCGGGGACAGGGGCTCCCGGCTACACCTTC
CDR3aa: CASEAPGTGAPGYTF

d_gene: NA
v_gene: TRBV27
abundance: once
j_gene: TRBJ1-1
CDR3nt: TGTGCCAGCCGGTCCGGGGGGGGGACTGAAGCTTTCTTT
CDR3aa: CASRSGGGTEAFF

d_gene: NA
v_gene: TRBV10-3
abundance: few
j_gene: TRBJ1-5
CDR3nt: TGTGCCATCAGTGAGTCCGGGCAGGGGACTCAGCCCCAGCATTTT
CDR3aa: CAISESGQGTQPQHF

d_gene: NA
v_gene: TRBV5-1
abundance: NA
j_gene: TRBJ2-1
CDR3nt: TGCGCCAGCAGCTTGGGCGGCTCCCCGGCCTACAATGAGCAGTTCTTC
CDR3aa: CASSLGGSPAYNEQFF

d_gene: NA
v_gene: TRBV20-1
abundance: NA
j_gene: TRBJ1-1
CDR3nt: TGCAGTGCTAGAGATTTCCGGGAGCACACTGAAGCTTTCTTT
CDR3aa: CSARDFREHTEAFF

d_gene: TRBD1
v_gene: TRBV4-2
abundance: NA
j_gene: TRBJ1-2
CDR3nt: TGTGCCAGCAGCCACGACAGGGGAGATGGCTACACCTTC
CDR3aa: CASSHDRGDGYTF

d_gene: TRBD2
v_gene: TRBV3-1
abundance: NA
j_gene: TRBJ2-3
CDR3nt: TGTGCCAGCAGCCCCACTAGCGGAGATACGCAGTATTTT
CDR3aa: CASSPTSGDTQYF

d_gene: NA
v_gene: TRBV10-3
abundance: NA
j_gene: TRBJ1-1
CDR3nt: TGTGCCATCAGTGAAACACGGGGCAAGAACACTGAAGCTTTCTTT
CDR3aa: CAISETRGKNTEAFF

d_gene: NA
v_gene: TRBV5-1
abundance: once
j_gene: TRBJ1-2
CDR3nt: TGCGCCAGCAGCTTGGGGGCCCCTTTAATGAATGGCTACACCTTC
CDR3aa: CASSLGAPLMNGYTF

d_gene: NA
v_gene: TRBV5-1
abundance: NA
j_gene: TRBJ2-3
CDR3nt: TGCGCCAGCACTCCCTTCGGGCCGCCGGGGATGGCAGATACGCAGTATTTT
CDR3aa: CASTPFGPPGMADTQYF

d_gene: TRBD2
v_gene: TRBV12-3/TRBV12-4
abundance: NA
j_gene: TRBJ2-2
CDR3nt: TGTGCCATCACCCGGTTCAGGACTAGCATCAACACCGGGGAGCTGTTTTTT
CDR3aa: CAITRFRTSINTGELFF

d_gene: NA
v_gene: TRBV27
abundance: NA
j_gene: TRBJ2-3
CDR3nt: TGTGCCAGCAGTTTATACTTCGTCGGTGGTACGCAGTATTTT
CDR3aa: CASSLYFVGGTQYF

d_gene: NA
v_gene: TRBV11-3
abundance: NA
j_gene: TRBJ2-3
CDR3nt: TGTGCCAGCAGCCCGAATCGGGTGGTTGTCACAGATACGCAGTATTTT
CDR3aa: CASSPNRVVVTDTQYF

d_gene: NA
v_gene: TRBV9
abundance: few
j_gene: TRBJ2-3
CDR3nt: TGTGCCAGCAGCGTAGAAAGGCGGGGGCCCCATAACAACCGCACAGATACGCAGTATTTT
CDR3aa: CASSVERRGPHNNRTDTQYF

d_gene: NA
v_gene: TRBV25-1
abundance: NA
j_gene: TRBJ2-7
CDR3nt: TGTGCTCAGGGGGGGGCCTACGAGCAGTACTTC
CDR3aa: CAQGGAYEQYF